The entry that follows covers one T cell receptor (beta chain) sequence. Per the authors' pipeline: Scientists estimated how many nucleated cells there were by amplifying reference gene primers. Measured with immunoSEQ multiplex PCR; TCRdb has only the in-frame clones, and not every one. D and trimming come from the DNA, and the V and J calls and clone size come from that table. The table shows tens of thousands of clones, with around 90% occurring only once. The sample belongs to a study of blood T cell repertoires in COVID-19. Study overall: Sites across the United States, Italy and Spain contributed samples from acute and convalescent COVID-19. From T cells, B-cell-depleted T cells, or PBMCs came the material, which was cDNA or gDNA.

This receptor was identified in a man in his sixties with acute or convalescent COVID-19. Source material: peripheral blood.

The CDR3 DNA sequence: TGCAGTGCTAGTGCCGTCGTGGGCGGGGGGGCTAAAGGGAACAATGAGCAGTTCTTC. It codes for CSASAVVGGGAKGNNEQFF. The chain recombines TRBV20-1 with TRBJ2-1, with 9 bases fitting TRBD2. This CDR3 is 19 amino acids long. Germline V lookup: CDR1 DFQATT, CDR2 SNEGSKA (reference sequence). V shed 3 bases and J 5 bases; nucleotides not matched to a gene: 20.